These T cell receptor beta chains were read from a single sample in a study of blood T cell repertoires in COVID-19. Sequencing was performed with immunoSEQ multiplex PCR; in TCRdb, only in-frame clones are kept and a portion is missing. The table has some 130,000 clones, 81% seen once. The sequenced material came from peripheral blood. These TCRs come from a woman aged 55 to 70 with active or convalescent COVID-19. CDR3s include the opening cysteine and the closing phenylalanine or tryptophan. The order of the fields is V gene, clone size, D gene, CDR3 length, J gene, CDR3 protein, CDR3 DNA. D genes are given only for firm matches. Expanded clones get a size class; other rows say once, few or many, or leave the size out.

v_gene: TRBV27
abundance: -
d_gene: TRBD2
len: 16
j_gene: TRBJ2-3
CDR3aa: CASSLSRGGATDTQYF
CDR3nt: TGTGCCAGCAGTTTGAGTCGCGGGGGGGCCACAGATACGCAGTATTTT

v_gene: TRBV11-2
abundance: -
d_gene: -
len: 17
j_gene: TRBJ1-2
CDR3aa: CASSLDSIPGFNYGYTF
CDR3nt: TGTGCCAGCAGCTTAGACTCGATACCAGGATTTAACTATGGCTACACCTTC

v_gene: TRBV5-4
abundance: -
d_gene: -
len: 14
j_gene: TRBJ1-2
CDR3aa: CASSLAGGIRGYTF
CDR3nt: TGTGCCAGCAGCTTGGCTGGCGGGATAAGAGGCTACACCTTC

v_gene: TRBV27
abundance: once
d_gene: -
len: 16
j_gene: TRBJ2-7
CDR3aa: CASSPEEGLGSYEQYF
CDR3nt: TGTGCCAGCAGTCCAGAGGAGGGCTTGGGCTCCTACGAGCAGTACTTC

v_gene: TRBV4-1
abundance: -
d_gene: TRBD1
len: 15
j_gene: TRBJ2-1
CDR3aa: CASSQLTGSYNEQFF
CDR3nt: TGCGCCAGCAGCCAGCTGACAGGGTCCTACAATGAGCAGTTCTTC

v_gene: TRBV7-2
abundance: few
d_gene: TRBD2
len: 17
j_gene: TRBJ2-2
CDR3aa: CASSLGSGTSFTGELFF
CDR3nt: TGTGCCAGCAGCTTAGGTTCTGGGACTAGCTTCACCGGGGAGCTGTTTTTT

v_gene: TRBV19
abundance: -
d_gene: TRBD1
len: 16
j_gene: TRBJ2-1
CDR3aa: CASSIENRGLYNEQFF
CDR3nt: TGTGCCAGTAGTATAGAAAACAGGGGGCTGTACAATGAGCAGTTCTTC

v_gene: TRBV28
abundance: -
d_gene: TRBD2
len: 16
j_gene: TRBJ2-1
CDR3aa: CASSSTKRGFYNEQFF
CDR3nt: TGTGCCAGCAGTTCGACCAAGCGGGGATTTTACAATGAGCAGTTCTTC

v_gene: TRBV27
abundance: -
d_gene: -
len: 14
j_gene: TRBJ2-3
CDR3aa: CASSVSSGSDTQYF
CDR3nt: TGTGCCAGCAGCGTATCCTCCGGGTCAGATACGCAGTATTTT

v_gene: TRBV7-9
abundance: -
d_gene: TRBD1
len: 19
j_gene: TRBJ2-6
CDR3aa: CASSLYQGARRSGANVLTF
CDR3nt: TGTGCCAGCAGCTTATATCAGGGGGCCCGCCGCTCTGGGGCCAACGTCCTGACTTTC